This T cell receptor beta chain was sequenced during a study of T-cell reconstitution after alpha-beta-depleted transplantation in children. This CDR3 contains 14 residues. CDR1 and CDR2 (germline): LNHDA, SQIVND (reference sequence). V gave up 9 bases and J gave up 2 bases, with 17 bases separating them. Preparing the TCRbeta library involved the use of unique molecular identifiers. TCRdb ran MiXCR on the PCR reads and lists one entry per CDR3 protein. This sample carries 200,000 to 250,000 distinct CDR3 sequences, about 9.2% of them seen once, and the ten largest clones take about 6%. This sequence originates from a human donor who donated a stem cell graft to a child with acute lymphoblastic leukemia. V is TRBV19 and J is TRBJ2-7; D gene ambiguous. The sequencing used PBMCs from the stem cell graft donor, collected from the stem cell graft. The CDR3 DNA reads as TGTGCCAGCAGCCCGGGTCTCAACACCTACGAGCAGTACTTC. Encoded protein: CASSPGLNTYEQYF.